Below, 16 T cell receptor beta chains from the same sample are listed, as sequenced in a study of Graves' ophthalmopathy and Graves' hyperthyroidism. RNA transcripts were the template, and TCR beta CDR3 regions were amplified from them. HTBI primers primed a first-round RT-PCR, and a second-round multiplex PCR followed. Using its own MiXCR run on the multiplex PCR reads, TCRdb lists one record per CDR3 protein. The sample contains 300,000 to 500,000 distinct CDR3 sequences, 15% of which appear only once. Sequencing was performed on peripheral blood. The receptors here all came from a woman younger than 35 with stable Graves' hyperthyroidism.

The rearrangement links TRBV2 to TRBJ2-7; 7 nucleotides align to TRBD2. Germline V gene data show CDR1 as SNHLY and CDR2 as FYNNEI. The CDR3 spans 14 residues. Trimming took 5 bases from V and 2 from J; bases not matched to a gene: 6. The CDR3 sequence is CASSRTSETYEQYF. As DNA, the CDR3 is TGTGCCAGCAGTAGAACTAGCGAGACCTACGAGCAGTACTTC.

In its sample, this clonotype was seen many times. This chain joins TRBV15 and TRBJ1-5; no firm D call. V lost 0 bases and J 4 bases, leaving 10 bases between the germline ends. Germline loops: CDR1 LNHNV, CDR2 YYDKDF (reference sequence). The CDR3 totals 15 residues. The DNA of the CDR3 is TGTGCCACCAGCAGAGATCAAGCGCGGAATCAGCCCCAGCATTTT. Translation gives CATSRDQARNQPQHF.

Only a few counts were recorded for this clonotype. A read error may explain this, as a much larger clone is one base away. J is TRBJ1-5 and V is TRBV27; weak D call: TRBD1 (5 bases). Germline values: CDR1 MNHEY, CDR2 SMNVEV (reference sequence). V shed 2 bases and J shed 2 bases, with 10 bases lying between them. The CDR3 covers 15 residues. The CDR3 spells CASSLPKGGNQPQHF. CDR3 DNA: TGTGCCAGCAGTTTACCGAAAGGGGGCAATCAGCCCCAGCATTTT.

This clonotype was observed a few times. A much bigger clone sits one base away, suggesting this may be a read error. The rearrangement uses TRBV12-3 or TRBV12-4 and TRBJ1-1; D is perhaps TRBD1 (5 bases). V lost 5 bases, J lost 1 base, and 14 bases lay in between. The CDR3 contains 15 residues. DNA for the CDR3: TGTGCCAGCAGTCCACCGGGACTGGGGAACACTGAAGCTTTCTTT. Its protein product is CASSPPGLGNTEAFF.

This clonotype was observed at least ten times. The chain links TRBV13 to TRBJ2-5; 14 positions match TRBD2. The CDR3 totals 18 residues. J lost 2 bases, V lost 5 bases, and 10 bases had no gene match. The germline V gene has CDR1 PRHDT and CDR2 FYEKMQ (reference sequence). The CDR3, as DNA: TGTGCCAGCAGCCTCAGACTAGCGGGGGGGCTTCGACAAGAGACCCAGTACTTC. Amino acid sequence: CASSLRLAGGLRQETQYF. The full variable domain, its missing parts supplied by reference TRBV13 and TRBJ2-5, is AAGVIQSPRHLIKEKRETATLKCYPIPRHDTVYWYQQGPGQDPQFLISFYEKMQSDKGSIPDRFSAQQFSDYHSELNMSSLELGDSALYFCASSLRLAGGLRQETQYFGPGTRLLVL.

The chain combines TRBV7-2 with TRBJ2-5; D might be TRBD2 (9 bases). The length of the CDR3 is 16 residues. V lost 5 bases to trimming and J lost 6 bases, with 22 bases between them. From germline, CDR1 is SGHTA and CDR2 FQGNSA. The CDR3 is CASSPGGGGAGQTQYF. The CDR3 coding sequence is TGTGCCAGCAGCCCAGGGGGCGGGGGGGCCGGACAGACCCAGTACTTC.

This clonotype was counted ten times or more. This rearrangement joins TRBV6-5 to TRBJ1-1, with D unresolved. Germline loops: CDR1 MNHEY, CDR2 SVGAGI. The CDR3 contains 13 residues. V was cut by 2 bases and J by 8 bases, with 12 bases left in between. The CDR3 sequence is CASSYTRTGEAFF. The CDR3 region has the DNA TGTGCCAGCAGTTACACCAGGACGGGCGAAGCTTTCTTT.

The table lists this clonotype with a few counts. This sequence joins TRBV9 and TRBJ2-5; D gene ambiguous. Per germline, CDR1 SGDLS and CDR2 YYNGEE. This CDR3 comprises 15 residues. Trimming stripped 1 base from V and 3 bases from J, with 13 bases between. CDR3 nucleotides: TGTGCCAGCAGCGTATCCCCCGGGTACGAAGAGACCCAGTACTTC. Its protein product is CASSVSPGYEETQYF. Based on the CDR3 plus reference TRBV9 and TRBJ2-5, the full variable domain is DSGVTQTPKHLITATGQRVTLRCSPRSGDLSVYWYQQSLDQGLQFLIQYYNGEERAKGNILERFSAQQFPDLHSELNLSSLELGDSALYFCASSVSPGYEETQYFGPGTRLLVL.

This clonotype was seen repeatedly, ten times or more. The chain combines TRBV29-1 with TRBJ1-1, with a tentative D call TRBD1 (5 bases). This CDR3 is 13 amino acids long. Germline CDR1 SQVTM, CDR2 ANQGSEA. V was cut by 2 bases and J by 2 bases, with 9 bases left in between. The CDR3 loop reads CSVEWQGNTEAFF. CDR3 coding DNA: TGCAGCGTTGAATGGCAGGGCAACACTGAAGCTTTCTTT.

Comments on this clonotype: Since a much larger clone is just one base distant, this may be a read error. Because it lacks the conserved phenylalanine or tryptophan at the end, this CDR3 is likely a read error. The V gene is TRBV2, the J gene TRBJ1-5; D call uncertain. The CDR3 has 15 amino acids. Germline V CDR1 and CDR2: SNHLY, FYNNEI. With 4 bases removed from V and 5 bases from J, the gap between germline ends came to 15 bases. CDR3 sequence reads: CASSVLGTGDQPQHL. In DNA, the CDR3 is TGTGCCAGCAGTGTTTTGGGAACTGGGGATCAGCCCCAGCATTTG.

The DNA for the CDR3 is TGTGCCAGCAGTCCCACTCCGCAGGGGAGGAGCAATCAGCCCCAGCATTTT. It yields the protein CASSPTPQGRSNQPQHF. This rearrangement joins TRBV12-3 or TRBV12-4 to TRBJ1-5, with D possibly being TRBD1 (6 bases). The V gene lost 5 bases and the J gene lost 1 base, with 18 bases spanning the gap. This CDR3 contains 17 residues.

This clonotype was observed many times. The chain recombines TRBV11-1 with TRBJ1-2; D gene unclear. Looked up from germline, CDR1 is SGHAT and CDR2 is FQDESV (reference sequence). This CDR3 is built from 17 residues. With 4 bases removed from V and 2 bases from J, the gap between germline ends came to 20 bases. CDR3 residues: CASSSPSARPTNYGYTF. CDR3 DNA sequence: TGTGCCAGCAGCTCCCCCTCCGCAAGACCAACGAACTATGGCTACACCTTC.

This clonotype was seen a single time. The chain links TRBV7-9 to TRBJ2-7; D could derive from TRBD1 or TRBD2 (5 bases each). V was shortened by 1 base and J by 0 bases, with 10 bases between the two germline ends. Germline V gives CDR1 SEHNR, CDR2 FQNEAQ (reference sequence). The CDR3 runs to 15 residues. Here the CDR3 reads CASSLGGSYSYEQYF. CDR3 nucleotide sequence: TGTGCCAGCAGCTTAGGGGGGTCTTACTCCTACGAGCAGTACTTC.

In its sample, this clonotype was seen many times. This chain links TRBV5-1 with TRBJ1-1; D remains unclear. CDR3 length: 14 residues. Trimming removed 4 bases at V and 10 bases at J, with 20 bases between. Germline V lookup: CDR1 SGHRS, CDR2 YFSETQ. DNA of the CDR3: TGCGCCAGCAGCATCCAGCCGGAGGATCGGAGAGCTTTCTTT. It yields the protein CASSIQPEDRRAFF.

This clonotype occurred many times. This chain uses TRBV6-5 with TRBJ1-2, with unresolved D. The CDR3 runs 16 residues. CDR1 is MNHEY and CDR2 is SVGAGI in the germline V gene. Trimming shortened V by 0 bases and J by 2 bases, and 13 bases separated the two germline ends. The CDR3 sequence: CASSYSKGGNNYGYTF. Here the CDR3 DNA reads TGTGCCAGCAGTTACTCGAAGGGAGGGAACAACTATGGCTACACCTTC.

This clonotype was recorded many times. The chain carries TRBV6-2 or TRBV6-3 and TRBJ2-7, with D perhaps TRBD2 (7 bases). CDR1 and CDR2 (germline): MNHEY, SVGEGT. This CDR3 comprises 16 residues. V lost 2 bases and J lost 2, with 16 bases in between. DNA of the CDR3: TGTGCCAGCAGTTACGAGACCGGGGGGCCCCCCTACGAGCAGTACTTC. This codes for CASSYETGGPPYEQYF.